Presented here are 26 T cell receptor beta chains from one specimen sequenced in a study of control samples from healthy donors and cancer patients. TCRdb's table, derived via immunoSEQ multiplex PCR, lists solely in-frame clones and lacks some. The table records more than 140,000 clones, roughly 89% of them present only once. The sequencing input was blood. The receptors stem from a man aged 18 to 29 in good health.

This clone occurred a few times. V usage is TRBV28 and J usage is TRBJ1-5; D gene uncertain. Germline V gene lookup returns CDR1 MDHEN and CDR2 SYDVKM. This CDR3 region has 17 residues. The germline V and J ends were trimmed by 6 bases and 3 bases, with 21 bases remaining between them. Here the CDR3 reads CASSTAPGSPLNQPQHF. The CDR3 DNA reads TGTGCCAGCAGCACAGCCCCCGGTAGCCCCCTCAATCAGCCCCAGCATTTT.

The J gene is TRBJ1-2, the V gene TRBV6-5, with D possibly TRBD1 on 5 matching bases. This CDR3 spans 13 amino acids. Looked up from germline, CDR1 is MNHEY and CDR2 is SVGAGI. V was clipped by 2 bases and J by 7 bases, with 11 bases between them. CDR3 nucleotide sequence: TGTGCCAGCAGTTACGGGGCCAGGGTTGGCTACACCTTC. Amino acids: CASSYGARVGYTF.

This clone has a single count. The V gene is TRBV6-1, the J gene TRBJ2-1, with unresolved D. Between the trimmed V and J ends, which lost 3 bases and 5 bases, there was a span of 2 bases. Germline CDR1 and CDR2: MNHNS and SASEGT. The CDR3 has 11 residues. The CDR3 sequence is CASSDNNEQFF. In DNA, the CDR3 is TGTGCCAGCAGTGACAACAATGAGCAGTTCTTC.

The CDR3 protein is CASSQAYPDRGIYDEQFF. The DNA for the CDR3 is TGTGCCAGCAGCCAAGCGTACCCTGACAGGGGAATTTACGATGAGCAGTTCTTC. The chain employs TRBV14 and TRBJ2-1; 8 bases map to TRBD1. CDR1 is SGHDN and CDR2 is FVKESK in the germline V gene. The CDR3 contains 18 residues. The J segment lost 8 bases and the V segment lost 1 base, leaving 16 bases of the junction unmatched.

The rearrangement links TRBV29-1 to TRBJ1-1; no reliable D call. Germline V gene data show CDR1 as SQVTM and CDR2 as ANQGSEA. V lost 1 base and J lost 4, with 4 bases in between. The CDR3 contains 11 residues. The CDR3 DNA reads TGCAGCGTTGAAGGGGGCACTGAAGCTTTCTTT. Translation gives CSVEGGTEAFF. Variable domain in full (rest from reference TRBV29-1 and TRBJ1-1): SAVISQKPSRDICQRGTSLTIQCQVDSQVTMMFWYRQQPGQSLTLIATANQGSEATYESGFVIDKFPISRPNLTFSTLTVSNMSPEDSSIYLCSVEGGTEAFFGQGTRLTVV.

The chain links TRBV6-5 to TRBJ1-1, with D uncertain. The CDR3 is made up of 13 amino acids. V was clipped by 6 bases and J by 1 base, with 9 bases between them. Per the germline V gene, CDR1 is MNHEY and CDR2 is SVGAGI. For the CDR3, the DNA is TGTGCCAGCAGACCGGGCCGGAACACTGAAGCTTTCTTT. It codes for CASRPGRNTEAFF.

The chain couples TRBV5-1 to TRBJ2-1, with D tentatively TRBD1 or TRBD2 (6 bases each). The V end was cut by 0 bases, the J end by 6 bases, with 10 bases between. The CDR3 covers 14 residues. Germline V CDR1 and CDR2: SGHRS, YFSETQ. The CDR3 sequence: CASSLVGGGNEQFF. Written as DNA, the CDR3 is TGCGCCAGCAGCTTGGTTGGAGGGGGCAATGAGCAGTTCTTC.

This chain links TRBV29-1 with TRBJ1-2; the D is unclear. The germline gives CDR1 SQVTM, CDR2 ANQGSEA. Trimming stripped 4 bases from V and 8 bases from J, with 20 bases between. The CDR3 totals 14 residues. CDR3 DNA sequence: TGCAGCGTTGCCTTATCATGGGGTGTTCAGGGCTACACCTTC. Its protein is CSVALSWGVQGYTF.

DNA of the CDR3: TGTGCCAGCGCCCAGGGTGGAGCGAACACTGAAGCTTTCTTT. Protein sequence: CASAQGGANTEAFF. J is TRBJ1-1 and V is TRBV7-2, with a possible D match to TRBD1 (5 bases). With 8 bases removed from V and 1 base from J, the gap between germline ends came to 14 bases. Germline CDR1 and CDR2: SGHTA and FQGNSA. CDR3 size: 14 residues.

V gene TRBV27 combines with J gene TRBJ2-7; 8 bases align to TRBD1. The CDR3 runs 14 residues. Trimming removed 3 bases from V and 5 bases from J; junction bases left unmatched: 6. Germline V gene lookup returns CDR1 MNHEY and CDR2 SMNVEV (reference sequence). CDR3 bases: TGTGCCAGCAGTTTGGGACAGGATTGGGACGAGCAGTACTTC. Its translation: CASSLGQDWDEQYF.

This chain uses TRBV6-5 with TRBJ1-3; 7 positions match TRBD1. Trimming took 5 bases from V and 3 from J; bases not matched to a gene: 4. This CDR3 is built from 14 residues. Per germline, CDR1 MNHEY and CDR2 SVGAGI. Written as DNA, the CDR3 is TGTGCCAGCAGTCCCCAGGGGGGTGGAAACACCATATATTTT. Its translation is CASSPQGGGNTIYF.

The CDR3 region has the DNA TGCAGTGCTAGTCGGTTCACTAGCCGGCCCTACGAGCAGTACTTC. Protein product: CSASRFTSRPYEQYF. The genes are TRBV20-1 and TRBJ2-7; tentatively, D is TRBD2 (6 bases). Trimming took off 3 bases at V and 2 bases at J, with 17 bases between the two ends. This CDR3 is 15 amino acids long. Germline V CDR1 and CDR2: DFQATT, SNEGSKA (reference sequence).

The gene calls are TRBV13 and TRBJ1-1; no firm D call. The CDR3 sequence is 13 residues long. Trimming took 3 bases from V and 1 from J, leaving 6 bases between them. Germline V gives CDR1 PRHDT, CDR2 FYEKMQ (reference sequence). Written as DNA, the CDR3 is TGTGCCAGCAGCTTCCGGAGGAACACTGAAGCTTTCTTT. It specifies CASSFRRNTEAFF.

This chain connects TRBV19 to TRBJ1-1; TRBD1 aligns across 9 bases. Unmatched junction bases numbered 1, after V lost 4 bases and J lost 1 base. The germline V gene encodes CDR1 LNHDA and CDR2 SQIVND (reference sequence). The CDR3 sequence is 14 residues long. CDR3 coding DNA: TGTGCCAGTAGTACGGACAGGGGGAACACTGAAGCTTTCTTT. Translated, it gives CASSTDRGNTEAFF.

CDR3 in DNA: TGTGCCAGCAGCTTGGCCTCTAGCGGGGGCAATGAGCAGTTCTTC. It translates to CASSLASSGGNEQFF. The V call is TRBV5-4, the J call TRBJ2-1; TRBD2 agrees at 10 bases. The CDR3 loop spans 15 amino acids. J gave up 6 bases and V 0 bases, and 3 bases lay outside the gene matches. Germline CDR1 reads SGHNT; CDR2 reads YYREEE (reference sequence).

The chain employs TRBV5-1 and TRBJ2-7; TRBD1 matches 7 bases. The V segment lost 4 bases and the J segment 4 bases; nucleotides outside the gene matches: 11. There are 15 residues in the CDR3. Germline V gives CDR1 SGHRS, CDR2 YFSETQ. The CDR3 region has the DNA TGCGCCAGCAGCCTTGACGGACAGGTAACTTACGAGCAGTACTTC. Translation gives CASSLDGQVTYEQYF.

The chain couples TRBV30 to TRBJ2-2, with 7 bases aligning to TRBD1. CDR3 length equals 13 residues. V trimming: 6 bases; J trimming: 1 base; junction bases outside the gene matches: 2. The germline V gene encodes CDR1 GTSNPN and CDR2 SVGIG (reference sequence). The CDR3, as DNA: TGTGCCTGTAGACAGGGGAACACCGGGGAGCTGTTTTTT. This translates into CACRQGNTGELFF.

A few counts support this clone. The J gene is TRBJ1-5, the V gene TRBV19; D is uncertain. V was cut by 3 bases and J by 9 bases, with 6 bases left in between. CDR1 is LNHDA and CDR2 is SQIVND in the germline V gene (reference sequence). CDR3 length equals 11 residues. In DNA form, the CDR3 reads TGTGCCAGTAGTATTAATGGGCCCCAGCATTTT. It specifies CASSINGPQHF. Combining the CDR3 with reference TRBV19 and TRBJ1-5 gives the whole variable domain DGGITQSPKYLFRKEGQNVTLSCEQNLNHDAMYWYRQDPGQGLRLIYYSQIVNDFQKGDIAEGYSVSREKKESFPLTVTSAQKNPTAFYLCASSINGPQHFGDGTRLSIL.

This chain uses TRBV27 with TRBJ2-3; 11 nucleotides match TRBD2. Germline V lookup: CDR1 MNHEY, CDR2 SMNVEV (reference sequence). The V gene end was trimmed by 5 bases and the J gene end by 5 bases; junction bases not matched to a gene: 6. The CDR3 length is 15 residues. CDR3 region: CASSPPTSGVDTQYF. The CDR3 coding sequence is TGTGCCAGCAGTCCCCCGACTAGCGGGGTAGATACGCAGTATTTT.

Only one count was recorded for this clone. The rearrangement uses TRBV9 and TRBJ1-1; possible D gene TRBD1, 5 bases. Germline CDR1 SGDLS, CDR2 YYNGEE. Trimming removed 4 bases at V and 5 bases at J, with 18 bases between. The CDR3 has 15 residues. CDR3 region: CASSPSGGGGTEAFF. The CDR3 nucleotides read TGTGCCAGCAGCCCTTCCGGGGGAGGAGGGACTGAAGCTTTCTTT.

There are a few counts of this clone. The chain links TRBV5-1 to TRBJ2-7; TRBD1 agrees at 8 bases. Looked up from germline, CDR1 is SGHRS and CDR2 is YFSETQ. V lost 3 bases to trimming and J lost 2 bases; unmatched junction nucleotides: 1. The CDR3 runs to 13 residues. The CDR3 protein is CASSWGQAYEQYF. The CDR3 region has the DNA TGCGCCAGCAGCTGGGGACAGGCCTACGAGCAGTACTTC.

The chain links TRBV6-2 or TRBV6-3 to TRBJ1-2; 10 bases fit TRBD1. J lost 5 bases, V lost 0 bases, and 6 bases had no gene match. The CDR3 extends over 16 amino acids. The germline CDR1 and CDR2 sequences are MNHEY and SVGEGT. This chain's CDR3 is CASSYSKRTGGYGYTF. DNA of the CDR3: TGTGCCAGCAGTTACTCGAAAAGGACAGGGGGATATGGCTACACCTTC.

The J gene is TRBJ1-2, the V gene TRBV27, with D possibly TRBD1 on 6 matching bases. CDR1 is MNHEY, CDR2 SMNVEV, per germline (reference sequence). Between the trimmed V and J ends, which lost 6 bases and 3 bases, there was a span of 17 bases. The CDR3 covers 15 residues. CDR3: CASSSHRGGDYGYTF. The CDR3 coding sequence is TGTGCCAGCAGCTCCCATCGGGGGGGCGACTATGGCTACACCTTC.

The chain joins TRBV29-1 to TRBJ2-2; no firm D call. The V end was cut by 1 base, the J end by 4 bases, with 7 bases between. CDR1 is SQVTM, CDR2 ANQGSEA, per germline. The CDR3 is 13 amino acids. The CDR3 nucleotides are TGCAGCGTTGAAGTTACACCCACCGGGGAGCTGTTTTTT. Translated: CSVEVTPTGELFF.

V usage is TRBV14 and J usage is TRBJ1-1; 7 positions match TRBD1. V lost 3 bases and J lost 0; bases outside the gene matches: 7. Germline assignment: CDR1 SGHDN and CDR2 FVKESK. The CDR3 has 16 residues. DNA of the CDR3: TGTGCCAGCAGCCAGAGGACAGGTCTAGTGAACACTGAAGCTTTCTTT. Amino acids: CASSQRTGLVNTEAFF. The variable domain in full, with the rest retrieved from reference TRBV14 and TRBJ1-1, is EAGVTQFPSHSVIEKGQTVTLRCDPISGHDNLYWYRRVMGKEIKFLLHFVKESKQDESGMPNNRFLAERTGGTYSTLKVQPAELEDSGVYFCASSQRTGLVNTEAFFGQGTRLTVV.

This clone was seen only a few times. V and J are TRBV2 and TRBJ1-2; the match to TRBD1 covers 7 bases. Germline V gene lookup returns CDR1 SNHLY and CDR2 FYNNEI. This CDR3 has 13 amino acids. The ends lost 7 bases at V and 4 bases at J; junction bases unmatched: 6. The CDR3 loop reads CASKDRTGYGYTF. The DNA of the CDR3 is TGTGCCAGCAAGGATCGGACAGGCTATGGCTACACCTTC.